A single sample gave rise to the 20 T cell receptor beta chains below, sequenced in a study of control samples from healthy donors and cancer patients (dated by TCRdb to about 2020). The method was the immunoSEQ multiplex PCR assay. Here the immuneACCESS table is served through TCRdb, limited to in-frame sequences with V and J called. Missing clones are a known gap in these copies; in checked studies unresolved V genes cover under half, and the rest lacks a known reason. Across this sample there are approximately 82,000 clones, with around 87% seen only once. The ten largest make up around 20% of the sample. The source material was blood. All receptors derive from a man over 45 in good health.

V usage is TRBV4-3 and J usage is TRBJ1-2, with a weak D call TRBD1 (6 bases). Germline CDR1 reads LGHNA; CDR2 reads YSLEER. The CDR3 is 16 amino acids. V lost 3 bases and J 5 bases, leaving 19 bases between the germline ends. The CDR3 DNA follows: TGCGCCAGCAGCCAGGAACAGGGTAGGGTTGAATATGGCTACACCTTC. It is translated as CASSQEQGRVEYGYTF.

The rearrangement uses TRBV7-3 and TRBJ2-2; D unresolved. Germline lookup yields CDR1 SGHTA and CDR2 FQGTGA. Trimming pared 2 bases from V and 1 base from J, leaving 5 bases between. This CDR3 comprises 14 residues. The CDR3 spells CASSLELNTGELFF. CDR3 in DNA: TGTGCCAGCAGCTTAGAACTGAACACCGGGGAGCTGTTTTTT.

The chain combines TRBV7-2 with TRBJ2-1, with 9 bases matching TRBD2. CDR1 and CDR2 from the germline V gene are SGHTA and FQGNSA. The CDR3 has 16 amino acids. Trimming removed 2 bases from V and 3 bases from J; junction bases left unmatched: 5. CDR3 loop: CASSLPAGGNYNEQFF. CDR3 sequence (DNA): TGTGCCAGCAGCTTACCAGCGGGAGGAAACTACAATGAGCAGTTCTTC.

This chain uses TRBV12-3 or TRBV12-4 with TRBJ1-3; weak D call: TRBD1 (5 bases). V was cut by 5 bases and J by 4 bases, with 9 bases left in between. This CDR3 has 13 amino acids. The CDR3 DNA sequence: TGTGCCAGCAGTCCAGGGAGCGGAAACACCATATATTTT. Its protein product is CASSPGSGNTIYF.

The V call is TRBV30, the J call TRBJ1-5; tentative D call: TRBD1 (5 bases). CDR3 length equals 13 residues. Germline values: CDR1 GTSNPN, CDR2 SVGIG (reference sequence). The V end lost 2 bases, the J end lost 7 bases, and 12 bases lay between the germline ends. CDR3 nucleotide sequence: TGTGCCTGGAGTCGGGGGAAAAGACAGCCCCAGCATTTT. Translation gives CAWSRGKRQPQHF.

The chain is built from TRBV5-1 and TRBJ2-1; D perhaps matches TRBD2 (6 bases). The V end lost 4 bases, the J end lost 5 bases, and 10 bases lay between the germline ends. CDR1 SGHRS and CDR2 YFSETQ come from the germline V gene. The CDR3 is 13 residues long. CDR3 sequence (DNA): TGCGCCAGCAGCCTCCGGGAGAACAATGAGCAGTTCTTC. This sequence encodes CASSLRENNEQFF.

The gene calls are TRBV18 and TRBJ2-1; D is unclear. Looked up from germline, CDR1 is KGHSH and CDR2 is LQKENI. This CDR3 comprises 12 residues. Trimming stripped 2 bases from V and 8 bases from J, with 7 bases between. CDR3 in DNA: TGTGCCAGCTCACCAAGTGGGGATGAGCAGTTCTTC. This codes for CASSPSGDEQFF.

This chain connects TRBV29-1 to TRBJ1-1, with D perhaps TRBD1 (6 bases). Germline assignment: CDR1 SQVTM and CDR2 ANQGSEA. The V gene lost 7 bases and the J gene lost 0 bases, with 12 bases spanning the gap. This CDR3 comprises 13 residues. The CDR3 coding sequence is TGCAGCGCACGACAGGTATTGAACACTGAAGCTTTCTTT. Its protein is CSARQVLNTEAFF.

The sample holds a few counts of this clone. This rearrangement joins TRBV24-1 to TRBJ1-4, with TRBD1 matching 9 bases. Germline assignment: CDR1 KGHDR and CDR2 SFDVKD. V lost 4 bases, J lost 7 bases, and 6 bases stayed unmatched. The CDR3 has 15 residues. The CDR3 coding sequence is TGTGCCACCAGTGACACGACAGGGGGTGGTGAAAAACTGTTTTTT. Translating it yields CATSDTTGGGEKLFF.

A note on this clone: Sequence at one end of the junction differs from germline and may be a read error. CDR3 loop: CASSLGVGGPETQYF. CDR3 coding DNA: TGTGCTAGCAGCTTAGGGGTGGGGGGTCCGGAGACCCAGTACTTC. This chain links TRBV7-7 with TRBJ2-5; possible D gene TRBD2, 6 bases. This CDR3 contains 15 residues. CDR1 and CDR2 (germline): SSHAT, FNYEAQ (reference sequence).

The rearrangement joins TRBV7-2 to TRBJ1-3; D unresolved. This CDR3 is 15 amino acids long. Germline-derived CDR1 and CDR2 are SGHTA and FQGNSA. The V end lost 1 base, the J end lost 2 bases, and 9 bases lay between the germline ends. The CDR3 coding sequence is TGTGCCAGCAGCTTAGATGTAGGGACTGGAAACACCATATATTTT. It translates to CASSLDVGTGNTIYF.

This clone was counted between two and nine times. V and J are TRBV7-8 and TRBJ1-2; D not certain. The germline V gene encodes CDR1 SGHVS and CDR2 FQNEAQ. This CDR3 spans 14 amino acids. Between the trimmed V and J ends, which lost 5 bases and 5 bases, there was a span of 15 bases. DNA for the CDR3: TGTGCCAGCAGCCCCACACAAGGGTGGTATGGCTACACCTTC. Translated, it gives CASSPTQGWYGYTF.

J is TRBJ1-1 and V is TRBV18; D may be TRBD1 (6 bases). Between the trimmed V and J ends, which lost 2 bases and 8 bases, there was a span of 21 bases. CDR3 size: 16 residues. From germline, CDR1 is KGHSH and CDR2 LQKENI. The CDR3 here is CASSPGQGSMASEAFF. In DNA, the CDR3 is TGTGCCAGCTCACCAGGCCAGGGGTCCATGGCATCCGAAGCTTTCTTT.

In nucleotides, the CDR3 is TGTGCCAGCAGTTTGGGAACAGGGCGCGCTATAGCTTTCTTT. Its protein is CASSLGTGRAIAFF. The rearrangement links TRBV27 to TRBJ1-1; maybe TRBD1 (6 bases). V was shortened by 3 bases and J by 10 bases, with 18 bases between the two germline ends. The V gene's germline CDR1 is MNHEY and CDR2 SMNVEV (reference sequence). The CDR3 sequence is 14 residues long.

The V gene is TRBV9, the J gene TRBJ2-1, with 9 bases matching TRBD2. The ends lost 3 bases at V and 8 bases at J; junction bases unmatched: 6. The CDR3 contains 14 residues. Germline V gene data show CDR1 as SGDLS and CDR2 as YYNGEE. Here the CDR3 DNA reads TGTGCCAGCAGCGACGCTAGCGGGGCTGATGAGCAGTTCTTC. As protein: CASSDASGADEQFF. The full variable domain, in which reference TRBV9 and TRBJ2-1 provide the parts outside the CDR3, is DSGVTQTPKHLITATGQRVTLRCSPRSGDLSVYWYQQSLDQGLQFLIQYYNGEERAKGNILERFSAQQFPDLHSELNLSSLELGDSALYFCASSDASGADEQFFGPGTRLTVL.

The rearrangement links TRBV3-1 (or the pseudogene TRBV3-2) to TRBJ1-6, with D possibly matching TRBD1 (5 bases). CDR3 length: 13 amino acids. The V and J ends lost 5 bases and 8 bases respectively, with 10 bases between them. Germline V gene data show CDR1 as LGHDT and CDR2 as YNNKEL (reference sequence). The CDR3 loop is CASSSAGDSPLHF. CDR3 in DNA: TGTGCCAGCAGCTCTGCGGGGGATTCACCCCTCCACTTT.

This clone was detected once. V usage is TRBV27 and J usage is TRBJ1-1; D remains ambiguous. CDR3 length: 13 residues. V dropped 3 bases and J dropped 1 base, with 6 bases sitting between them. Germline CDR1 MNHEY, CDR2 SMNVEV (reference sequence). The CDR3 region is CASSLKGNTEAFF. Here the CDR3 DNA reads TGTGCCAGCAGTTTGAAGGGGAACACTGAAGCTTTCTTT.

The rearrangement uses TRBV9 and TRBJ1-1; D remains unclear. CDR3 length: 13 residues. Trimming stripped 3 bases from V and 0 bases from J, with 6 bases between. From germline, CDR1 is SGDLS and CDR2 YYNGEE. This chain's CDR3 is CASSDSLNTEAFF. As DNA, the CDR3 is TGTGCCAGCAGCGACAGTCTGAACACTGAAGCTTTCTTT. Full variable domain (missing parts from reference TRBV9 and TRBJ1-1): DSGVTQTPKHLITATGQRVTLRCSPRSGDLSVYWYQQSLDQGLQFLIQYYNGEERAKGNILERFSAQQFPDLHSELNLSSLELGDSALYFCASSDSLNTEAFFGQGTRLTVV.

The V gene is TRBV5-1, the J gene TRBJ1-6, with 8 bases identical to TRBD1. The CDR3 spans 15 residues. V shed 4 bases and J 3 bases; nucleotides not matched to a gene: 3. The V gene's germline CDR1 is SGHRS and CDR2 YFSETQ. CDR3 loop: CASSGGQGYNSPLHF. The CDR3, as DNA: TGCGCCAGCAGCGGCGGACAGGGCTATAATTCACCCCTCCACTTT.

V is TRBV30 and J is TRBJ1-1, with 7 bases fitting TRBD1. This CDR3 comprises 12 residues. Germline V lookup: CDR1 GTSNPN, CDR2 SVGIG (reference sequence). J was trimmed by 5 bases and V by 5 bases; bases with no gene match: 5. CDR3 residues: CAWDRVGTEAFF. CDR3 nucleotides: TGTGCCTGGGACAGGGTCGGGACTGAAGCTTTCTTT.